This T cell receptor beta chain was identified during a study of T cell clones after liver transplantation. Sequencing of dividing CFSE-low cells from the MLR defined alloreactive TCRbeta sequences. This clone came up a few times. Its specificity is unknown. The CDR3 runs to 13 residues. Germline CDR1 is SGHRS and CDR2 is YFSETQ. The V and J ends lost 5 bases and 0 bases, in that order; junction bases with no gene match: 0. The table came from immunoSEQ multiplex PCR; TCRdb's copy has only in-frame clones and leaves some out. This sample has about 1,200 clones, with 52% found just once. The clonotype comes from a human patient who received a liver transplant. A subset of T cells may come from the graft donor. Sequencing was done on a sample of CD4+ T cells from cultured PBMCs. This chain uses TRBV5-1 with TRBJ2-3; 7 bases map to TRBD2. CDR3 bases: TGCGCCAGCAGGGGGGGGAGCACAGATACGCAGTATTTT. Translated: CASRGGSTDTQYF.